Listed below are T cell receptor beta chains from one sample, sequenced in a study of graft-versus-host responses after intestinal transplantation. Using immunoSEQ multiplex PCR, the repertoire was profiled, and TCRdb retains in-frame clones only, with some absent. The sample lists about 20,000 clones, roughly four fifths occurring once. The material was ileum tissue, obtained 12 days after intestinal transplant. The receptors originated from a human patient who received an intestinal transplant, so some T cells may come from the graft donor. CDR3s include the opening cysteine and the closing phenylalanine or tryptophan. Each record gives: V gene, clone size, D gene, J gene, CDR3 protein, CDR3 DNA. The D gene is left open where the match is weak. Some rows mark clone size as missing; the rest say once, few, many or name a class of expanded clone.

TRBV10-3	once	-	TRBJ2-4	CAISESGGMGKNIQYF	TGTGCCATCAGTGAGTCGGGAGGTATGGGCAAAAACATTCAGTACTTC
TRBV19	-	TRBD1	TRBJ1-2	CASSLGTGPHYGYTF	TGTGCCAGTAGTCTCGGGACAGGGCCCCACTATGGCTACACCTTC
TRBV6-5	-	-	TRBJ2-1	CASSSGLGNWEQFF	TGTGCCAGCAGCAGCGGGTTGGGGAATTGGGAGCAGTTCTTC
TRBV7-9	-	-	TRBJ2-2	CASSLALTGELFF	TGTGCCAGCAGCTTAGCTCTGACCGGGGAGCTGTTTTTT
TRBV18	-	-	TRBJ1-4	CASATRAGVEKLFF	TGTGCCAGTGCAACGCGGGCAGGGGTTGAAAAACTGTTTTTT
TRBV6-6	medium-sized	-	TRBJ1-2	CASSYSAGPYGYTF	TGTGCCAGCAGTTACTCGGCAGGGCCCTATGGCTACACCTTC
TRBV7-7	medium-sized	-	TRBJ2-5	CASSLAGLGETQYF	TGTGCTAGCAGTCTGGCGGGGCTGGGGGAGACCCAGTACTTC
TRBV7-4	-	-	TRBJ1-2	CASSIDTVGYTF	TGTGCCAGCAGCATCGACACGGTGGGCTACACCTTC
TRBV7-3	-	TRBD1	TRBJ2-1	CASSTGQGRRNEQFF	TGTGCCAGCAGCACGGGACAGGGTCGGCGCAATGAGCAGTTCTTC
TRBV20-1	-	TRBD1	TRBJ1-2	CSASTGLGYTF	TGCAGTGCGTCGACAGGGCTGGGCTACACCTTC
TRBV7-9	-	TRBD2	TRBJ2-1	CASRPGLAGNYNEQFF	TGTGCCAGCAGACCGGGACTAGCGGGGAATTACAATGAGCAGTTCTTC
TRBV28	few	TRBD2	TRBJ2-2	CASSPGRLAGTGELFF	TGTGCCAGCAGTCCGGGGCGACTAGCGGGCACCGGGGAGCTGTTTTTT
TRBV13	-	-	TRBJ2-3	CASSLWSGGRQNTQYF	TGTGCCAGCAGCTTATGGAGCGGAGGGAGACAGAATACGCAGTATTTT
TRBV11-2	-	-	TRBJ2-7	CASSLPGSYEQYF	TGTGCCAGCAGCTTACCGGGCTCCTACGAGCAGTACTTC
TRBV7-9	once	-	TRBJ1-1	CASSLPPGGEAFF	TGTGCCAGCAGCTTACCCCCGGGGGGCGAAGCTTTCTTT
TRBV19	-	TRBD2	TRBJ2-3	CASSPRTSAYTDTQYF	TGTGCCAGTAGTCCTCGGACTAGCGCTTACACAGATACGCAGTATTTT
TRBV7-3	-	-	TRBJ2-5	CASSSRGQETQYF	TGTGCCAGCAGCTCCAGGGGCCAAGAGACCCAGTACTTC
TRBV11-2	few	-	TRBJ2-7	CASSLSTIEQYF	TGTGCCAGCAGCTTAAGCACCATCGAGCAGTACTTC
TRBV7-8	-	TRBD2	TRBJ2-1	CASSLSSGGMNEQFF	TGTGCCAGCAGCTTATCATCCGGGGGGATGAATGAGCAGTTCTTC
TRBV5-1	-	TRBD2	TRBJ2-1	CASTGTSGVNEQFF	TGCGCCAGCACCGGGACTAGCGGGGTGAATGAGCAGTTCTTC
TRBV5-6	-	-	TRBJ2-6	CASSFLSDRANVLTF	TGTGCCAGCAGCTTTTTATCGGACAGGGCCAACGTCCTGACTTTC
TRBV19	-	-	TRBJ2-3	CASTRGGADTQYF	TGTGCCAGTACCCGAGGGGGGGCAGATACGCAGTATTTT
TRBV7-2	-	-	TRBJ2-1	CASSPGGSLNEQFF	TGTGCCAGCAGCCCCGGTGGTAGCTTGAATGAGCAGTTCTTC
TRBV5-1	-	-	TRBJ1-6	CASSPQNNNSPLHF	TGCGCCAGCAGCCCACAGAATAATAATTCACCCCTCCACTTT
TRBV7-9	-	TRBD1	TRBJ2-7	CASSIKTGQGSYEQYF	TGTGCCAGCAGCATAAAAACGGGACAGGGGTCCTACGAGCAGTACTTC
TRBV28	-	-	TRBJ2-1	CASSFGSSYNEQFF	TGTGCCAGCAGTTTCGGGAGCTCCTACAATGAGCAGTTCTTC
TRBV6-5	-	-	TRBJ1-2	CASSPRRDYGYTF	TGTGCCAGCAGCCCCCGCAGGGACTATGGCTACACCTTC
TRBV29-1	few	-	TRBJ2-7	CSVEDYNRGYEQYF	TGCAGCGTTGAAGATTACAACCGTGGCTACGAGCAGTACTTC